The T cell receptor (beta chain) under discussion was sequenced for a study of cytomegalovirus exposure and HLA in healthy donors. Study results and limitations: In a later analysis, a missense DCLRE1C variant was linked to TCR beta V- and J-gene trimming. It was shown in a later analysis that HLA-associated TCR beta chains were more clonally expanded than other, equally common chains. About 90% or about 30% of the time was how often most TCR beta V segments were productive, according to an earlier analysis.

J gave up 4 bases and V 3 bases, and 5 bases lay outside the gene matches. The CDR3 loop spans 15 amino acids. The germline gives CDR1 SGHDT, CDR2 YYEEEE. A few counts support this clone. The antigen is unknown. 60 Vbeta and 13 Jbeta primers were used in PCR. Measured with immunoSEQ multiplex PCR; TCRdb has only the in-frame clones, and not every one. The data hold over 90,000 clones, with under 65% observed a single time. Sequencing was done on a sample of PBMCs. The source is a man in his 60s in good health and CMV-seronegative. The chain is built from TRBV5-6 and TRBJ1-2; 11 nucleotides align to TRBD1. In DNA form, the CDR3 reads TGTGCCAGCAGCTGGGACAGGGGGAGTTCCTATGGCTACACCTTC. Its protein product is CASSWDRGSSYGYTF.